These 21 T cell receptor beta chains share one sample of origin, sequenced in a study of beta chain features in type 1 diabetes. Every isolated RNA sample was fully reverse transcribed, so sequencing captured expressed TCRB transcripts. The table came from immunoSEQ multiplex PCR; TCRdb's copy has only in-frame clones and leaves some out. The sample records roughly 240,000 clones, about 71% being singletons. The source material was naive CD4+ T cells from blood. These TCRs come from a man aged 30 to 45 in good health.

This chain joins TRBV4-1 and TRBJ2-1; 8 bases align to TRBD2. V dropped 0 bases and J dropped 9; count of bases not matched to a gene: 7. This CDR3 spans 15 amino acids. Looked up from germline, CDR1 is MGHRA and CDR2 is YSYEKL. Here the CDR3 DNA reads TGCGCCAGCAGCCAAGATCCGGGACTAGAGGTTGAGCAGTTCTTC. It translates to CASSQDPGLEVEQFF.

This clone was seen a few times. The chain links TRBV25-1 to TRBJ2-7; either TRBD1 or TRBD2 may fit D (6 bases each). The CDR3 contains 14 residues. V lost 3 bases, J lost 5 bases, and 14 bases lay in between. From germline, CDR1 is MGHDK and CDR2 SYGVNS. The CDR3 nucleotides are TGTGCCAGCAGTGATGGGGGGCATTACCACGAGCAGTACTTC. This translates into CASSDGGHYHEQYF.

The rearrangement links TRBV9 to TRBJ2-1; 11 bases align to TRBD2. The CDR3 extends over 16 amino acids. V was clipped by 4 bases and J by 6 bases; unmatched bases: 9. CDR1 is SGDLS and CDR2 is YYNGEE in the germline V gene. CDR3 coding DNA: TGTGCCAGCAGCCCGACTAGCGGGACGGCCTTCAATGAGCAGTTCTTC. This codes for CASSPTSGTAFNEQFF.

The CDR3 spells CASSRGTGIMYQPQHF. CDR3 DNA: TGCGCCAGCAGCCGTGGGACAGGCATCATGTATCAGCCCCAGCATTTT. The genes are TRBV4-1 and TRBJ1-5; 8 bases align to TRBD1. After removal of 4 bases from V and 5 bases from J, the junction contained 10 bases not matched to a gene. The germline V gene encodes CDR1 MGHRA and CDR2 YSYEKL. This CDR3 contains 16 residues.

V gene TRBV30 combines with J gene TRBJ2-7; possibly TRBD1 or TRBD2 for D (5 bases each). CDR3 length: 11 residues. Looked up from germline, CDR1 is GTSNPN and CDR2 is SVGIG (reference sequence). Trimming took 4 bases from V and 5 from J, leaving 9 bases between them. The CDR3 reads CAWTGPNEQYF. The CDR3 region has the DNA TGTGCCTGGACGGGGCCCAACGAGCAGTACTTC.

The genes are TRBV4-1 and TRBJ2-1, with a possible D match to TRBD2 (5 bases). This CDR3 comprises 14 residues. Trimming pared 3 bases from V and 9 bases from J, leaving 15 bases between. The germline CDR1 and CDR2 sequences are MGHRA and YSYEKL. The CDR3, as DNA: TGCGCCAGCAGCCAGGGTCTTCGAGGGAGTGAGCAGTTCTTC. This encodes CASSQGLRGSEQFF.

In this sample, this clone turned up once. The chain combines TRBV30 with TRBJ2-5; 8 positions agree with TRBD2. V was clipped by 1 base and J by 9 bases; unmatched bases: 7. The CDR3 loop spans 13 amino acids. CDR1 and CDR2 (germline): GTSNPN, SVGIG (reference sequence). The CDR3 region has the DNA TGTGCCTGGAGTGGCGGGACTAGATTGCCCCAGTACTTC. Amino acid sequence: CAWSGGTRLPQYF.

The chain joins TRBV7-9 to TRBJ2-2; D is possibly TRBD2 (6 bases). Germline V gene lookup returns CDR1 SEHNR and CDR2 FQNEAQ (reference sequence). The CDR3 covers 16 residues. V was clipped by 7 bases and J by 2 bases, with 17 bases between them. The CDR3 DNA reads TGTGCCAGCACCCCACGGGGGAACATCAACACCGGGGAGCTGTTTTTT. Residues: CASTPRGNINTGELFF.

This rearrangement joins TRBV9 to TRBJ2-7; 10 bases agree with TRBD1. The CDR3 is 14 amino acids. Germline lookup yields CDR1 SGDLS and CDR2 YYNGEE. The V segment lost 2 bases and the J segment 3 bases; nucleotides outside the gene matches: 2. In nucleotides, the CDR3 is TGTGCCAGCAGCGTTGGACAGGGGGTCTACGAGCAGTACTTC. Its translation is CASSVGQGVYEQYF.

This chain uses TRBV10-3 with TRBJ2-1; 14 bases agree with TRBD2. Germline V lookup: CDR1 ENHRY, CDR2 SYGVKD. The CDR3 contains 15 residues. Unmatched junction bases numbered 3, after V lost 6 bases and J lost 5 bases. CDR3: CAIRVGLAGDNEQFF. Written as DNA, the CDR3 is TGTGCCATCAGAGTGGGACTAGCGGGGGACAATGAGCAGTTCTTC.

A few counts support this clone. The chain carries TRBV7-2 and TRBJ2-4; D tentatively reads TRBD1 or TRBD2 (6 bases each). V lost 6 bases to trimming and J lost 8 bases, with 20 bases between them. CDR1 SGHTA and CDR2 FQGNSA come from the germline V gene. The CDR3 is 15 amino acids. Written as DNA, the CDR3 is TGTGCCAGCAGGGAAAGCTGGGGGGCGTCGGACATTCAGTACTTC. Translated: CASRESWGASDIQYF.

The table lists this clone with a few counts. CDR3 in DNA: TGTGCCAGCAGTGATCCAGGGGACCATGAGCAGTTCTTC. It encodes CASSDPGDHEQFF. This chain uses TRBV25-1 with TRBJ2-1, with D maybe TRBD1 (6 bases). The CDR3 is 13 residues long. V was clipped by 3 bases and J by 8 bases, with 11 bases between them. Germline V gives CDR1 MGHDK, CDR2 SYGVNS.

The chain recombines TRBV11-3 with TRBJ2-3; 7 nucleotides line up with TRBD2. The CDR3 consists of 12 residues. Germline assignment: CDR1 SGHNT and CDR2 YENEEA. With V trimmed by 1 base and J by 8 bases, 0 bases remained unmatched. CDR3 bases: TGTGCCAGCAGCTTAGGCGGGGGTACGCAGTATTTT. Encoded protein: CASSLGGGTQYF.

J is TRBJ2-7 and V is TRBV28; D unclear. V was clipped by 1 base and J by 4 bases, with 8 bases between them. Looked up from germline, CDR1 is MDHEN and CDR2 is SYDVKM. The CDR3 runs to 13 residues. CDR3 amino acids: CASSLFRMYEQYF. CDR3 sequence (DNA): TGTGCCAGCAGTTTATTTCGGATGTACGAGCAGTACTTC.

V and J are TRBV29-1 and TRBJ2-1, with D possibly matching TRBD2 (6 bases). In germline, CDR1 is SQVTM, CDR2 ANQGSEA. The CDR3 sequence is 12 residues long. V lost 4 bases and J lost 9, with 13 bases in between. The CDR3 DNA sequence: TGCAGCGTTGCCCGAATGGAGGGTGAGCAGTTCTTC. It is translated as CSVARMEGEQFF.

The gene calls are TRBV30 and TRBJ2-5, with unresolved D. CDR3 size: 12 residues. Germline-derived CDR1 and CDR2 are GTSNPN and SVGIG (reference sequence). V lost 3 bases to trimming and J lost 1 base, with 6 bases between them. DNA for the CDR3: TGTGCCTGGAGCAACTTCCAAGAGACCCAGTACTTC. Translated: CAWSNFQETQYF.

The table lists this clone with a few counts. The chain uses TRBV28 and TRBJ2-7; tentative D call: TRBD2 (5 bases). This CDR3 is built from 12 residues. The germline CDR1 and CDR2 sequences are MDHEN and SYDVKM. Trimming shortened V by 8 bases and J by 1 base, and 9 bases separated the two germline ends. CDR3 protein: CASGEGSYEQYF. CDR3 coding DNA: TGTGCCAGCGGCGAGGGATCCTACGAGCAGTACTTC.

This chain links TRBV30 with TRBJ1-5; weak D call: TRBD1 (6 bases). V was cut by 3 bases and J by 9 bases, with 24 bases left in between. This CDR3 is built from 16 residues. From germline, CDR1 is GTSNPN and CDR2 SVGIG (reference sequence). The CDR3 spells CAWSDPGTPVDSPQHF. CDR3 DNA sequence: TGTGCCTGGAGCGACCCAGGGACACCGGTTGATTCGCCCCAGCATTTT.

In its sample, this clone was seen a few times. CDR3 sequence (DNA): TGTGCCAGCAGCCCGACTATCGCCGGGGCCCAGTACTTC. It translates to CASSPTIAGAQYF. The chain links TRBV14 to TRBJ2-5; tentatively, D is TRBD2 (5 bases). The CDR3 contains 13 residues. Trimming took off 4 bases at V and 9 bases at J, with 15 bases between the two ends. CDR1 is SGHDN, CDR2 FVKESK, per germline.

This chain joins TRBV7-2 and TRBJ2-1; D perhaps matches TRBD1 (5 bases). The V end lost 1 base, the J end lost 10 bases, and 8 bases lay between the germline ends. Germline V gene sequence: CDR1 SGHTA, CDR2 FQGNSA. This CDR3 spans 12 amino acids. The CDR3 nucleotides are TGTGCCAGCAGCTTAGAGGGGTACGAGCAGTTCTTC. Its translation is CASSLEGYEQFF. Based on the CDR3 plus reference TRBV7-2 and TRBJ2-1, the full variable domain is GAGVSQSPSNKVTEKGKDVELRCDPISGHTALYWYRQSLGQGLEFLIYFQGNSAPDKSGLPSDRFSAERTGGSVSTLTIQRTQQEDSAVYLCASSLEGYEQFFGPGTRLTVL.

Concerning this clone: At the DNA level, this CDR3 is encoded by other sequences in the same sample as well. The chain's CDR3 is CAISEGSTDTQYF. CDR3 sequence (DNA): TGTGCCATCAGTGAGGGGTCCACAGATACGCAGTATTTT. This chain links TRBV10-3 with TRBJ2-3; D remains ambiguous. Germline assignment: CDR1 ENHRY and CDR2 SYGVKD. V lost 2 bases to trimming and J lost 2 bases, with 5 bases between them. The CDR3 is made up of 13 amino acids.